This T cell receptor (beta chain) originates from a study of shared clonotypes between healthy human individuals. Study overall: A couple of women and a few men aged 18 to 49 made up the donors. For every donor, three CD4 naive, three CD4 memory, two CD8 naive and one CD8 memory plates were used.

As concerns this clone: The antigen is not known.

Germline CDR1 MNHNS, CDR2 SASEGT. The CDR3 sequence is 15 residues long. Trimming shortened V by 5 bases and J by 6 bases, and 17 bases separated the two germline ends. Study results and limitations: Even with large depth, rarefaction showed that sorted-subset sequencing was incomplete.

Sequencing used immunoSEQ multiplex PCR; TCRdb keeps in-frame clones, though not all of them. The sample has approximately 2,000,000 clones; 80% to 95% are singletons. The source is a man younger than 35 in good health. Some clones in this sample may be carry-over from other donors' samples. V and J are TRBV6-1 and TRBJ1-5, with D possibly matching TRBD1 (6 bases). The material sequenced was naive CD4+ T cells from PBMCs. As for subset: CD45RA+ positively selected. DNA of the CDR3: TGTGCCAGCAGTATTACAGGGACGAGCCGTCAGCCCCAGCATTTT. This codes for CASSITGTSRQPQHF.